The rows below give T cell receptor beta chains drawn from one sample of a study of cytomegalovirus exposure and HLA in healthy donors. Assay used: immunoSEQ multiplex PCR; TCRdb lists only in-frame clones, some missing. This sample has 150,000 to 200,000 clones, with about 65% found just once. The sequenced material came from PBMCs. All receptors derive from a girl aged 10 to 17 in good health and CMV-seronegative. CDR3s include the opening cysteine and the closing phenylalanine or tryptophan. Fields, in order: D gene, V gene, J gene, clone size, CDR3 protein, CDR3 DNA. A D gene is named only where the DNA matches it firmly. The size entry is marked missing in some rows and otherwise reads once, few, many or a size class.

TRBD1	TRBV2	TRBJ1-5	once	CASGGQGEQPQHF	TGTGCCAGCGGCGGACAGGGTGAACAGCCCCAGCATTTT
NA	TRBV9	TRBJ2-7	NA	CASSVEVSGFYEQYF	TGTGCCAGCAGCGTAGAGGTCAGCGGGTTTTACGAGCAGTACTTC
TRBD1	TRBV5-4	TRBJ1-2	NA	CASRPLGQAFPYTF	TGTGCCAGCAGACCTCTGGGACAGGCTTTCCCCTACACCTTC
NA	TRBV30	TRBJ1-5	once	CAWSVTGQPQHF	TGTGCCTGGAGTGTAACAGGTCAGCCCCAGCATTTT
NA	TRBV2	TRBJ1-5	NA	CASRVRDYYQPQHF	TGTGCCAGCAGGGTCAGGGACTATTATCAGCCCCAGCATTTT
TRBD1	TRBV27	TRBJ1-2	NA	CASSSQGVSGYTF	TGTGCCAGCAGTTCGCAGGGGGTGAGTGGCTACACCTTC
NA	TRBV7-2	TRBJ1-5	NA	CASSPPSGVNQPQHF	TGTGCCAGCAGTCCCCCGTCGGGGGTCAATCAGCCCCAGCATTTT
NA	TRBV7-9	TRBJ1-2	NA	CASSLGTAVGGYTF	TGTGCCAGCAGCTTAGGAACAGCCGTGGGTGGCTACACCTTC
NA	TRBV19	TRBJ2-1	NA	CASIALRGGYNEQFF	TGTGCCAGTATAGCGTTGAGGGGGGGGTACAATGAGCAGTTCTTC
NA	TRBV21-1	TRBJ2-4	NA	CASSKGLGAKNIQYF	TGTGCCAGCAGCAAGGGGCTGGGGGCCAAAAACATTCAGTACTTC
NA	TRBV6-5	TRBJ2-7	few	CASSLQGTYEQYF	TGTGCCAGCAGTTTACAGGGAACCTACGAGCAGTACTTC
TRBD1	TRBV7-8	TRBJ2-1	NA	CASSLYRGRQLNEQFF	TGTGCCAGCAGCCTATACAGGGGGCGTCAGTTGAATGAGCAGTTCTTC
TRBD1	TRBV19	TRBJ1-1	NA	CASSSGQGAIVAEAFF	TGTGCCAGTAGTTCCGGACAGGGGGCGATTGTTGCTGAAGCTTTCTTT
TRBD1	TRBV7-6	TRBJ1-1	few	CASSRQGHMNTEAFF	TGTGCCAGCAGCCGACAGGGCCACATGAACACTGAAGCTTTCTTT
TRBD1	TRBV7-9	TRBJ1-1	NA	CASSLGTGGDSEAFF	TGTGCCAGCAGCTTAGGGACAGGGGGCGACTCTGAAGCTTTCTTT
TRBD1	TRBV5-6	TRBJ1-4	NA	CASSAKGAYEKLFF	TGTGCCAGCAGCGCCAAGGGGGCGTATGAAAAACTGTTTTTT
NA	TRBV9	TRBJ1-1	once	CASSATGEREGSAEAFF	TGTGCCAGCAGCGCCACAGGCGAGAGGGAGGGGAGCGCTGAAGCTTTCTTT
NA	TRBV9	TRBJ1-5	NA	CASSVEGIQPQHF	TGTGCCAGCAGCGTAGAGGGGATTCAGCCCCAGCATTTT
TRBD1	TRBV25-1	TRBJ2-1	NA	CASSESGTGAAEQFF	TGTGCCAGCAGTGAATCCGGGACAGGAGCGGCTGAGCAGTTCTTC
TRBD2	TRBV9	TRBJ2-5	few	CASSPGTSGGEWGETQYF	TGTGCCAGCAGCCCCGGGACTAGCGGGGGAGAGTGGGGAGAGACCCAGTACTTC
NA	TRBV13	TRBJ2-7	NA	CASSLGRSYEQYF	TGTGCCAGCAGCTTAGGACGGAGCTACGAGCAGTACTTC
NA	TRBV5-1	TRBJ2-7	NA	CASSLGRESYEQYF	TGCGCCAGCAGCTTGGGGCGGGAATCCTACGAGCAGTACTTC
NA	TRBV19	TRBJ1-5	few	CASSIARSGQPQHF	TGTGCCAGTAGTATTGCCAGATCGGGTCAGCCCCAGCATTTT
NA	TRBV9	TRBJ2-5	NA	CASSVGGRMETQYF	TGTGCCAGCAGCGTAGGAGGCAGAATGGAGACCCAGTACTTC
NA	TRBV6-6	TRBJ2-1	NA	CASSYSGQGNNEQFF	TGTGCCAGCAGTTACTCGGGGCAGGGTAATAATGAGCAGTTCTTC
NA	TRBV14	TRBJ2-5	NA	CASSQITSRETQYF	TGTGCCAGCAGCCAAATAACTAGCAGAGAGACCCAGTACTTC
TRBD2	TRBV7-8	TRBJ2-5	NA	CASSAGLLETQYF	TGTGCCAGCAGCGCGGGACTACTAGAGACCCAGTACTTC
TRBD1	TRBV29-1	TRBJ2-4	NA	CSVARSGTGLRDIQYF	TGCAGCGTTGCCAGATCCGGGACAGGGCTTAGGGACATTCAGTACTTC
NA	TRBV2	TRBJ2-2	NA	CASSEEQNTGELFF	TGTGCCAGCAGTGAAGAGCAGAACACCGGGGAGCTGTTTTTT
NA	TRBV28	TRBJ2-6	NA	CASRGGGTGSGANVLTF	TGTGCCAGCAGAGGGGGGGGGACGGGCTCTGGGGCCAACGTCCTGACTTTC
TRBD1	TRBV6-5	TRBJ1-1	NA	CASSYSGQMNTEAFF	TGTGCCAGCAGTTACTCGGGACAGATGAACACTGAAGCTTTCTTT
TRBD1	TRBV7-2	TRBJ1-5	once	CASSTDRGVQPQHF	TGTGCCAGCAGCACAGACAGGGGAGTGCAGCCCCAGCATTTT
NA	TRBV2	TRBJ2-7	NA	CASSETPGYEQYF	TGTGCCAGCAGTGAAACCCCGGGCTACGAGCAGTACTTC
NA	TRBV5-1	TRBJ1-1	once	CASSLEVGRNTEAFF	TGCGCCAGCAGCCTCGAGGTTGGGAGGAACACTGAAGCTTTCTTT
NA	TRBV9	TRBJ2-7	NA	CASSVDLSSYEQYF	TGTGCCAGCAGCGTAGATCTGAGCTCCTACGAGCAGTACTTC
TRBD1	TRBV25-1	TRBJ1-2	few	CASSETGGNLYGYTF	TGTGCCAGCAGTGAGACAGGGGGAAACCTCTATGGCTACACCTTC
NA	TRBV7-3	TRBJ1-2	NA	CASSYDGGYGYTF	TGTGCCAGCAGCTATGACGGGGGCTATGGCTACACCTTC
NA	TRBV27	TRBJ1-1	NA	CASSWRGDTEAFF	TGTGCCAGCAGTTGGAGGGGAGACACTGAAGCTTTCTTT
NA	TRBV5-1	TRBJ2-3	NA	CASSLEAGGADTQYF	TGCGCCAGCAGCTTGGAAGCAGGCGGGGCAGATACGCAGTATTTT
TRBD1	TRBV2	TRBJ1-1	NA	CASSRTGAPNTEAFF	TGTGCCAGCTCCCGGACAGGGGCACCGAACACTGAAGCTTTCTTT
NA	TRBV29-1	TRBJ1-4	NA	CSVEASNPPVKLFF	TGCAGCGTCGAGGCATCCAACCCCCCTGTGAAACTGTTTTTT